A single sample is the source of the 13 T cell receptor beta chains below, sequenced in a study of blood T cell repertoires in COVID-19. Generated by immunoSEQ multiplex PCR, the TCRdb table keeps only in-frame clones and is missing some. Seen here are about 160,000 clones, 65% to 80% observed once, and the top ten hold around 8.1%. Material for sequencing was peripheral blood. The receptors were gathered from a man aged 55-75 years with acute or convalescent COVID-19.

The rearrangement joins TRBV30 to TRBJ2-7; 8 nucleotides agree with TRBD2. Germline V CDR1 and CDR2: GTSNPN, SVGIG (reference sequence). The CDR3 runs 14 residues. V lost 3 bases, J lost 0 bases, and 4 bases stayed unmatched. The CDR3 here is CAWSRGGSSYEQYF. CDR3 nucleotide sequence: TGTGCCTGGAGCCGGGGGGGGAGCTCCTACGAGCAGTACTTC. The entire variable domain, with the rest obtained from reference TRBV30 and TRBJ2-7, is as follows: SQTIHQWPATLVQPVGSPLSLECTVEGTSNPNLYWYRQAAGRGLQLLFYSVGIGQISSEVPQNLSASRPQDRQFILSSKKLLLSDSGFYLCAWSRGGSSYEQYFGPGTRLTVT.

V gene TRBV5-1 combines with J gene TRBJ2-1; 10 positions match TRBD2. Looked up from germline, CDR1 is SGHRS and CDR2 is YFSETQ. Trimming removed 2 bases from V and 4 bases from J; junction bases left unmatched: 3. The CDR3 consists of 15 residues. CDR3 nucleotide sequence: TGCGCCAGCAGCTTTCGGACTAGCGGTTACAATGAGCAGTTCTTC. This codes for CASSFRTSGYNEQFF.

The chain combines TRBV25-1 with TRBJ1-5; TRBD1 agrees at 11 bases. CDR3 length: 17 amino acids. The germline V gene encodes CDR1 MGHDK and CDR2 SYGVNS. Trimming took 3 bases from V and 5 from J; bases not matched to a gene: 9. CDR3 sequence (DNA): TGTGCCAGCAGTGATTCTCGGACAGGGGGCCGGTATCAGCCCCAGCATTTT. Amino acid sequence: CASSDSRTGGRYQPQHF.

The chain carries TRBV24-1 and TRBJ2-1; 11 bases align to TRBD1. J was trimmed by 6 bases and V by 5 bases; bases with no gene match: 5. CDR1 and CDR2 from the germline V gene are KGHDR and SFDVKD. The CDR3 is 15 residues long. In DNA form, the CDR3 reads TGTGCCACCAGTGTCTCGGGGACAGGGGGCAATGAGCAGTTCTTC. This translates into CATSVSGTGGNEQFF.

The V gene is TRBV29-1, the J gene TRBJ2-3; TRBD1 agrees at 7 bases. Germline CDR1 SQVTM, CDR2 ANQGSEA. This CDR3 has 15 residues. V was pared by 6 bases and J by 0 bases, with 9 bases of the junction left unmatched. CDR3 residues: CSVLPGQSSTDTQYF. In nucleotides, the CDR3 is TGCAGCGTCCTACCGGGACAGTCGAGCACAGATACGCAGTATTTT.

In its sample, this clone was seen a few times. The chain couples TRBV10-3 to TRBJ1-2; TRBD1 might be the D (6 bases). The CDR3 totals 11 residues. The V gene lost 10 bases and the J gene lost 4 bases, with 10 bases spanning the gap. Germline CDR1 ENHRY, CDR2 SYGVKD. The CDR3 DNA is TGTGCCAGCGGACAGATCTATGGCTACACCTTC. It is translated as CASGQIYGYTF.

V is TRBV6-5 and J is TRBJ1-4; unclear D gene. CDR1 is MNHEY, CDR2 SVGAGI, per germline. The CDR3 extends over 15 amino acids. V shed 1 base and J shed 0 bases, with 6 bases lying between them. CDR3 DNA sequence: TGTGCCAGCAGTTACTACACATCAACTAATGAAAAACTGTTTTTT. Translation gives CASSYYTSTNEKLFF.

The chain has TRBV2 and TRBJ2-2; TRBD2 matches 12 bases. Germline V gene lookup returns CDR1 SNHLY and CDR2 FYNNEI. V trimming: 9 bases; J trimming: 5 bases; junction bases outside the gene matches: 13. This CDR3 comprises 17 residues. The chain's CDR3 is CASTSGLAGWRTGELFF. Here the CDR3 DNA reads TGTGCCAGTACCTCCGGACTAGCGGGGTGGCGGACCGGGGAGCTGTTTTTT.

This chain connects TRBV19 to TRBJ2-1, with D uncertain. CDR3 length equals 15 residues. V lost 7 bases and J lost 5, with 18 bases in between. CDR1 and CDR2 from the germline V gene are LNHDA and SQIVND (reference sequence). The CDR3 nucleotides are TGTGCCAGTACCCACCAATTTCGGGTGGACAATGAGCAGTTCTTC. It yields the protein CASTHQFRVDNEQFF.

This chain uses TRBV12-5 with TRBJ1-2, with D maybe TRBD1 (6 bases). Trimming removed 5 bases at V and 8 bases at J, with 30 bases between. Germline CDR1 is LGHNT and CDR2 is FRNRAP. The CDR3 contains 18 residues. The CDR3 bases are TGTGCTAGTGGTCGCGCCCCCCTCCAGGGGTTGGTTGTTAGAGGCTACACCTTC. This encodes CASGRAPLQGLVVRGYTF.

The V gene is TRBV4-1, the J gene TRBJ2-1, with 7 bases fitting TRBD1. The CDR3 loop spans 15 amino acids. Looked up from germline, CDR1 is MGHRA and CDR2 is YSYEKL. V shed 4 bases and J 2 bases; nucleotides not matched to a gene: 5. CDR3 nucleotide sequence: TGCGCCAGCAGCCGGCCGACAGGGACCTACAATGAGCAGTTCTTC. This codes for CASSRPTGTYNEQFF.

This rearrangement joins TRBV2 to TRBJ2-7; no definite D call. V gave up 3 bases and J gave up 3 bases, with 15 bases separating them. Germline CDR1 SNHLY, CDR2 FYNNEI. The CDR3 runs to 15 residues. This CDR3 is CASSDNYYKLYEQYF. CDR3 DNA: TGTGCCAGCAGTGACAACTATTACAAACTCTACGAGCAGTACTTC.

This chain uses TRBV5-1 with TRBJ1-1, with D unresolved. Germline loops: CDR1 SGHRS, CDR2 YFSETQ. This CDR3 is 14 amino acids long. Between the trimmed V and J ends, which lost 2 bases and 1 base, there was a span of 9 bases. The CDR3 reads CASSFSRGNTEAFF. The CDR3 DNA follows: TGCGCCAGCAGCTTTTCCCGGGGGAACACTGAAGCTTTCTTT.